Detailed here is one T cell receptor beta chain. Libraries were prepared by immunoSEQ multiplex PCR; TCRdb keeps only in-frame clonotypes and omits some of them. Seen here are some 100,000 clones, roughly 95% observed once, and the top ten hold approximately 0.2%. This entry comes from a study of technical replicates of blood from several donors. Trimming removed 3 bases from V and 4 bases from J; junction bases left unmatched: 9. Per the germline V gene, CDR1 is MNHEY and CDR2 is SVGAGI. The length of the CDR3 is 16 residues. Source material: T cells isolated from PBMCs. The chain joins TRBV6-5 to TRBJ2-5; 9 bases line up with TRBD2. This TCR derives from a human donor in good health. The CDR3 here is CASSYTVLAGRETQYF. CDR3 nucleotides: TGTGCCAGCAGTTATACTGTACTAGCGGGTCGAGAGACCCAGTACTTC.